These 17 T cell receptor beta chains came from one sample sequenced in a study of CD8 T cells in ankylosing spondylitis. Their specific antigens are unknown. TCRdb called the 5' RACE reads again in MiXCR, with one record for every CDR3 protein. Here the sample spans roughly 450,000 distinct CDR3 sequences, 25% to 30% being singletons. Study-wide points: Characteristic of ankylosing spondylitis blood, it appeared, was a TCR beta motif comprising fewer than 10 highly homologous variants.

Sequencing was performed on blood, either unsorted or a sorted T cell fraction (not recorded which). The receptors here all came from a male donor with ankylosing spondylitis.

The chain combines TRBV10-3 with TRBJ2-2; D might be TRBD2 (5 bases). Between the trimmed V and J ends, which lost 3 bases and 1 base, there was a span of 6 bases. Germline V gene sequence: CDR1 ENHRY, CDR2 SYGVKD. The CDR3 is 14 amino acids. CDR3 coding DNA: TGTGCCATCAGTGACGGGGTGAACACCGGGGAGCTGTTTTTT. Translated: CAISDGVNTGELFF.

This rearrangement joins TRBV5-1 to TRBJ1-2; possibly TRBD1 for D (5 bases). In germline, CDR1 is SGHRS, CDR2 YFSETQ. V lost 0 bases and J 6 bases, leaving 18 bases between the germline ends. The CDR3 loop spans 16 amino acids. The CDR3 DNA reads as TGCGCCAGCAGCTTGGACCATTCGAGGGGCGAAAATGGCTACACCTTC. Its translation: CASSLDHSRGENGYTF.

This clonotype turned up a few times. The chain uses TRBV20-1 and TRBJ2-5; D gene unclear. CDR1 and CDR2 (germline): DFQATT, SNEGSKA (reference sequence). Trimming cost V 4 bases and J 7 bases, with 16 bases left between them. The CDR3 is made up of 13 amino acids. The DNA for the CDR3 is TGCAGTGCTATCGGACCTGGCCTCAGGACCCAGTACTTC. Amino acid sequence: CSAIGPGLRTQYF.

This clonotype has just a few counts. The chain recombines TRBV27 with TRBJ2-5, with TRBD2 matching 7 bases. Germline V CDR1 and CDR2: MNHEY, SMNVEV (reference sequence). V was pared by 2 bases and J by 4 bases, with 4 bases of the junction left unmatched. The CDR3 is made up of 14 amino acids. The CDR3 bases are TGTGCCAGCAGTTTAAGCGGGATCCGAGAGACCCAGTACTTC. Translating it yields CASSLSGIRETQYF.

The chain employs TRBV4-1 and TRBJ2-2; 10 bases fit TRBD2. Germline CDR1 and CDR2: MGHRA and YSYEKL. J gave up 7 bases and V 3 bases, and 14 bases lay outside the gene matches. CDR3 size: 18 residues. The CDR3 loop reads CASSHETLAGVDSGELFF. In DNA, the CDR3 is TGCGCCAGCAGCCACGAAACTCTAGCGGGAGTCGATAGCGGGGAGCTGTTTTTT.

The J gene is TRBJ2-3, the V gene TRBV5-6; 7 bases agree with TRBD1. CDR1 is SGHDT, CDR2 YYEEEE, per germline. This CDR3 is 16 amino acids long. V dropped 1 base and J dropped 5; count of bases not matched to a gene: 10. Written as DNA, the CDR3 is TGTGCCAGCAGCTTGTTATACAGGGGCGGTGGAGATACGCAGTATTTT. Its translation: CASSLLYRGGGDTQYF.

V gene TRBV20-1 combines with J gene TRBJ2-3; D is ambiguous. This CDR3 region has 14 residues. Germline values: CDR1 DFQATT, CDR2 SNEGSKA (reference sequence). V was trimmed by 3 bases and J by 2 bases, leaving 12 bases between them. CDR3 DNA: TGCAGTGCTAGGGGTCGACTGAACACAGATACGCAGTATTTT. Amino acid sequence: CSARGRLNTDTQYF.

This clonotype has only a few counts. The rearrangement joins TRBV7-9 to TRBJ2-1; D may be TRBD1 or TRBD2 (5 bases each). The CDR3 is 15 amino acids. V was trimmed by 2 bases and J by 0 bases, leaving 8 bases between them. The germline CDR1 and CDR2 sequences are SEHNR and FQNEAQ (reference sequence). CDR3 sequence reads: CASSLPGPSYNEQFF. CDR3 coding DNA: TGTGCCAGCAGCTTACCGGGGCCCTCCTACAATGAGCAGTTCTTC. The full variable domain, in which reference TRBV7-9 and TRBJ2-1 provide the parts outside the CDR3, is DTGVSQNPRHKITKRGQNVTFRCDPISEHNRLYWYRQTLGQGPEFLTYFQNEAQLEKSRLLSDRFSAERPKGSFSTLEIQRTEQGDSAMYLCASSLPGPSYNEQFFGPGTRLTVL.

This clonotype was seen more than once but under ten times. J is TRBJ2-2 and V is TRBV10-2; 9 bases align to TRBD1. Per the germline V gene, CDR1 is WSHSY and CDR2 is SAAADI. CDR3 length: 15 residues. Unmatched junction bases numbered 3, after V lost 6 bases and J lost 1 base. The CDR3 DNA reads TGCGCCAGCAGATTGGGACAGGGGAACACCGGGGAGCTGTTTTTT. Its translation is CASRLGQGNTGELFF.

This clonotype came up a few times. J is TRBJ2-2 and V is TRBV29-1; D might be TRBD1 (8 bases). V was cut by 6 bases and J by 0 bases, with 14 bases left in between. Germline V gives CDR1 SQVTM, CDR2 ANQGSEA. This CDR3 is built from 15 residues. The CDR3 here is CSVQGAGANTGELFF. CDR3 in DNA: TGCAGCGTCCAGGGGGCGGGGGCGAACACCGGGGAGCTGTTTTTT.

This sequence joins TRBV12-3 or TRBV12-4 and TRBJ1-4; 8 bases are a match to TRBD1. The CDR3 is 15 amino acids. The V and J ends lost 2 bases and 7 bases, in that order; junction bases with no gene match: 6. The CDR3 nucleotides are TGTGCCAGCAGTTTAACCAGGGGGCAAAGTGAAAAACTGTTTTTT. The encoded protein is CASSLTRGQSEKLFF.

This clonotype was recorded a few times. This chain joins TRBV7-6 and TRBJ1-3; 8 nucleotides match TRBD1. This CDR3 is 14 amino acids long. Germline V CDR1 and CDR2: SGHVS, FNYEAQ. With 4 bases clipped from V and 4 bases from J, the junction kept 3 bases outside the gene matches. CDR3 nucleotides: TGTGCCAGCAGCTCGACAGGGGTCGGAAACACCATATATTTT. Translating it yields CASSSTGVGNTIYF.

V and J are TRBV5-1 and TRBJ2-7, with TRBD1 matching over 7 bases. This CDR3 contains 14 residues. The ends lost 5 bases at V and 1 base at J; junction bases unmatched: 6. Germline-derived CDR1 and CDR2 are SGHRS and YFSETQ. The DNA of the CDR3 is TGCGCCAGCAGGGCACCGGGACAGTCCTACGAGCAGTACTTC. Protein product: CASRAPGQSYEQYF.

V and J are TRBV7-8 and TRBJ2-5; D uncertain. In germline, CDR1 is SGHVS, CDR2 FQNEAQ. The CDR3 consists of 13 residues. Trimming shortened V by 1 base and J by 3 bases, and 6 bases separated the two germline ends. The CDR3 reads CASSLGPKETQYF. Here the CDR3 DNA reads TGTGCCAGCAGCTTAGGACCGAAAGAGACCCAGTACTTC.

In its sample, this clonotype was seen a few times. The chain couples TRBV20-1 to TRBJ2-2; possible D gene TRBD1, 6 bases. Germline CDR1 reads DFQATT; CDR2 reads SNEGSKA (reference sequence). Trimming removed 6 bases from V and 6 bases from J, with 11 bases in between. The CDR3 extends over 12 amino acids. The CDR3 bases are TGCAGTGCGATTACAGGGCCCGGGGAGCTGTTTTTT. Encoded protein: CSAITGPGELFF.

Written as DNA, the CDR3 is TGTGCCAGCACCCTAAGAGCGGGGGGGAACTACAATGAGCAGTTCTTC. Amino acid sequence: CASTLRAGGNYNEQFF. V is TRBV6-1 and J is TRBJ2-1, with 10 nucleotides matching TRBD2. The J segment lost 3 bases and the V segment lost 7 bases, leaving 9 bases of the junction unmatched. This CDR3 is 16 amino acids long. From germline, CDR1 is MNHNS and CDR2 SASEGT.

This sequence joins TRBV5-4 and TRBJ2-2; 8 bases line up with TRBD1. V dropped 4 bases and J dropped 5; count of bases not matched to a gene: 4. Germline CDR1 and CDR2: SGHNT and YYREEE (reference sequence). The CDR3 covers 14 residues. The CDR3 sequence is CASSRRDRTGELFF. The CDR3 region has the DNA TGTGCCAGCAGCAGGCGGGACAGGACCGGGGAGCTGTTTTTT. Full variable domain (remainder filled in from reference TRBV5-4 and TRBJ2-2): ETGVTQSPTHLIKTRGQQVTLRCSSQSGHNTVSWYQQALGQGPQFIFQYYREEENGRGNFPPRFSGLQFPNYSSELNVNALELDDSALYLCASSRRDRTGELFFGEGSRLTVL.